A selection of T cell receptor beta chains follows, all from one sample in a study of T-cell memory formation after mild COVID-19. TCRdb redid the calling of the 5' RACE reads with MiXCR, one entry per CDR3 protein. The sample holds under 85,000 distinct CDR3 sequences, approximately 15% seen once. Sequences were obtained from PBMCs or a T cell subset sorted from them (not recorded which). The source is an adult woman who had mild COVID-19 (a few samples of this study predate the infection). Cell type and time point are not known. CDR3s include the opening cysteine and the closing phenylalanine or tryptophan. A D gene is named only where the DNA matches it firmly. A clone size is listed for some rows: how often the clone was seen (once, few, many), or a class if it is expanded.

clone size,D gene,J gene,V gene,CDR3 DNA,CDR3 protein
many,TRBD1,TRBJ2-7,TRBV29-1,TGCAGCGTTGAGGGCAGGGGGTCGACCTACGAGCAGTACTTC,CSVEGRGSTYEQYF
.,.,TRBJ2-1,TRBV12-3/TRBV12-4,TGTGCCAGCAGCTATGTTCTGACCGGATACAATGAGCAGTTCTTC,CASSYVLTGYNEQFF
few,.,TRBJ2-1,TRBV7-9,TGTGCCAGCAGCTTATTCCGAGGAGGCTACAATGAGCAGTTCTTC,CASSLFRGGYNEQFF
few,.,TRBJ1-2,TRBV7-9,TGTGCCAGCAGCCCAACGGGAGGAGGGAACTATGGCTACACCTTC,CASSPTGGGNYGYTF
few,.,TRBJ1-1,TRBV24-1,TGTGCCACCACGGGACATATGAACACTGAAGCTTTCTTT,CATTGHMNTEAFF
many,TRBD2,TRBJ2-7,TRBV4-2,TGTGCCAGCAGCCAAGAAGGTGGGACTAGCGGGGGACTGTTCTACGAGCAGTACTTC,CASSQEGGTSGGLFYEQYF
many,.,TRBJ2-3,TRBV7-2,TGTGCCAGCAGCTTACGGGGGCTGGGCACAGATACGCAGTATTTT,CASSLRGLGTDTQYF
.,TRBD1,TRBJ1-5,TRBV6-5,TGTGCCAGCAGGACCGATCTACAGGGGGCCCCCTACAATCAGCCCCAGCATTTT,CASRTDLQGAPYNQPQHF
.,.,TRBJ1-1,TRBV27,TGTGCCAGCAGCAAGGTGAACACTGAAGCTTTCTTT,CASSKVNTEAFF
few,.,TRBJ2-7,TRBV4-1,TGCGCCAGCAGCCAAGAGGACGGGTACTCCTACGAGCAGTACTTC,CASSQEDGYSYEQYF
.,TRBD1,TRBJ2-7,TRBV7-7,TGTGCCAGCAGCTTCGGACAGGGGGCTATCTACGAGCAGTACTTC,CASSFGQGAIYEQYF
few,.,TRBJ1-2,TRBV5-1,TGCGCCAGCAGCTCCGGGGAAATCTATGGCTACACCTTC,CASSSGEIYGYTF
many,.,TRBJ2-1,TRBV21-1,TGTGCCAGTCGCCCCGGTTCGGGCGGGCCTGAGCAGTTCTTC,CASRPGSGGPEQFF
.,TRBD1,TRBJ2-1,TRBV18,TGTGCCAGCTCACCACCGGGACAGGGGTCCGGCAGGCAGTTCTTC,CASSPPGQGSGRQFF
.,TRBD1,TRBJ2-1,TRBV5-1,TGCGCCAGCAGCCTAGGACAGGGGGCGACGAATGAGCAGTTCTTC,CASSLGQGATNEQFF
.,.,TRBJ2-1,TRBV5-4,TGTGCCAGCAGCTTGAACGGAGGGCCGGAGCAGGTCTTC,CASSLNGGPEQVF
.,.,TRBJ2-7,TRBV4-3,TGCGCCAGCAGCCAAGACCGGGACTTTACGTCCTACGAGCAGTACTTC,CASSQDRDFTSYEQYF
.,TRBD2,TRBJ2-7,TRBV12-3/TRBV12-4,TGTGCCAGCACAAAAGGCCCTGGACTAGCCGACTACGAGCAGTACTTC,CASTKGPGLADYEQYF
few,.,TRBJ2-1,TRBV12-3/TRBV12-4,TGTGCCAGCAGTTTTACCCCTCTTGGGTCCTACAATGAGCAGTTCTTC,CASSFTPLGSYNEQFF
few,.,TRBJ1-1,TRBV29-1,TGCAGCGTTGAACTCCCGTCCAACCGAGGGGTGGAAGCTTTCTTT,CSVELPSNRGVEAFF
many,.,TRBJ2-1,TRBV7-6,TGTGCCAGCAGCTTAGCGGGTCGGAACTACAATGAGCAGTTCTTC,CASSLAGRNYNEQFF
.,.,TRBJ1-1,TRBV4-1,TGCGCCAGCAGCCAAGCGGACTGGAACACTGAAGCTTTCTTT,CASSQADWNTEAFF
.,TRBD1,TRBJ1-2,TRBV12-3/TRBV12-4,TGTGCCAGCAGTTCGACAGGGCGCTATGGCTACACCTTC,CASSSTGRYGYTF
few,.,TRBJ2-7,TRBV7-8,TGTGCCAGCAGCTACCCGCTTCTCTACGAGCAGTACTTC,CASSYPLLYEQYF